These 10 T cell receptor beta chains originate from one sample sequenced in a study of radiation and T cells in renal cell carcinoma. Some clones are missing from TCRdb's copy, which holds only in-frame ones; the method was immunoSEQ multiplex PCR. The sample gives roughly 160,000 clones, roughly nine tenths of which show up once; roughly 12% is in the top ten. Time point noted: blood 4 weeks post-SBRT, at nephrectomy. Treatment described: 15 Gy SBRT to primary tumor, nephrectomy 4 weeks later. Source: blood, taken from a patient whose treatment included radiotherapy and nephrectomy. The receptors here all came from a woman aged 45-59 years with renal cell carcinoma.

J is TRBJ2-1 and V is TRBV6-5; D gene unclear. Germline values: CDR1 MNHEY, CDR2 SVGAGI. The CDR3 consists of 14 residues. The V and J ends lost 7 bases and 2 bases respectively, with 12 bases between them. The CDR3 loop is CASTPDGAYNEQFF. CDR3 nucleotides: TGTGCCAGCACCCCCGATGGAGCCTACAATGAGCAGTTCTTC.

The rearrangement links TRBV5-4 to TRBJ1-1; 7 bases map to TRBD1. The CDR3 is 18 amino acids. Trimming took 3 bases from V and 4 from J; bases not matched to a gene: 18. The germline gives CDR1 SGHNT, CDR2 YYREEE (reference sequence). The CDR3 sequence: CASSSRQGGFTLITEAFF. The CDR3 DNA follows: TGTGCCAGCAGCTCCCGACAGGGTGGTTTTACTTTGATCACTGAAGCTTTCTTT.

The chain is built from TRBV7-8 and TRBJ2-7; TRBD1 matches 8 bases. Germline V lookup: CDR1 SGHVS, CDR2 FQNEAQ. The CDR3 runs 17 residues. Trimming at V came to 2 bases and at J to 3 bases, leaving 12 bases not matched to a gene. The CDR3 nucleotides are TGTGCCAGCAGCTTATATGCCGGGACAGGAGGGGGCTACGAGCAGTACTTC. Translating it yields CASSLYAGTGGGYEQYF.

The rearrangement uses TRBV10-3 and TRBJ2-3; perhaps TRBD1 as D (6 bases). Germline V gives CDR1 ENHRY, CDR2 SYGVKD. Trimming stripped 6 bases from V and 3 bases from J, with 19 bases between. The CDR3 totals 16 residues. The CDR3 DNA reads TGTGCCATCAGGGGTACAGGGAATGGTATTACAGATACGCAGTATTTT. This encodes CAIRGTGNGITDTQYF.

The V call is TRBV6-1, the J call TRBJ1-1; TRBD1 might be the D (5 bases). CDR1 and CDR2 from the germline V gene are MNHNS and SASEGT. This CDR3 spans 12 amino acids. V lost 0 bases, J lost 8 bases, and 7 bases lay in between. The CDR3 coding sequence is TGTGCCAGCAGTGAAGCGAACAGGGAAGCTTTCTTT. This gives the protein CASSEANREAFF.

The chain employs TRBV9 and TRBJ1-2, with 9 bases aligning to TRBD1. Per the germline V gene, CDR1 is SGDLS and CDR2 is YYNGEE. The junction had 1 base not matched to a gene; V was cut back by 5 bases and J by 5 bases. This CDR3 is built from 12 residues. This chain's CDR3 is CASRDRGYGYTF. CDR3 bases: TGTGCCAGCAGGGACAGGGGATATGGCTACACCTTC.

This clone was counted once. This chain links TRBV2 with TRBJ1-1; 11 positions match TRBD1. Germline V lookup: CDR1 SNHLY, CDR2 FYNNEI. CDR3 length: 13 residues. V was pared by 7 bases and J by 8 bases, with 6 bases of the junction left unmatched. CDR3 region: CASIGQGASEAFF. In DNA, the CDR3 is TGTGCCAGCATAGGACAGGGGGCTTCGGAAGCTTTCTTT.

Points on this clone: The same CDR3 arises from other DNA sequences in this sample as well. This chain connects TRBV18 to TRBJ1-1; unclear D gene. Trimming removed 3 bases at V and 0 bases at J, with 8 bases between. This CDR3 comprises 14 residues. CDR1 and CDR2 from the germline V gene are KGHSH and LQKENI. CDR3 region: CASSPTGMNTEAFF. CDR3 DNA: TGTGCCAGCTCACCGACCGGTATGAACACTGAAGCTTTCTTT.

As DNA, the CDR3 is TGTGCCAGTAGCCTGGACAGGGGTTCACCCCTCCACTTT. It codes for CASSLDRGSPLHF. This sequence joins TRBV19 and TRBJ1-6; 9 bases match TRBD1. Trimming at V came to 6 bases and at J to 9 bases, leaving 3 bases not matched to a gene. The CDR3 sequence is 13 residues long. The germline V gene encodes CDR1 LNHDA and CDR2 SQIVND (reference sequence).

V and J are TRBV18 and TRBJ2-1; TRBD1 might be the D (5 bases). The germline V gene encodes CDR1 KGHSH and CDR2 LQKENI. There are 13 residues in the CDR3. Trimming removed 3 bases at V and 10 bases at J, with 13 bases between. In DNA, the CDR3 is TGTGCCAGCTCACCCCGCCAGCAGGGAGAGCAGTTCTTC. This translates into CASSPRQQGEQFF.